The rows below give T cell receptor beta chains drawn from one sample of a study of Graves' ophthalmopathy and Graves' hyperthyroidism. Each CDR3 protein is one row after TCRdb ran MiXCR on the multiplex PCR reads. The sample has some 400,000 distinct CDR3 sequences; about a sixth are singletons. Source material: peripheral blood. The receptors were gathered from a woman younger than 30 with Graves' ophthalmopathy. CDR3s include the opening cysteine and the closing phenylalanine or tryptophan. The order of the fields is clone size, V gene, D gene, J gene, CDR3 DNA, CDR3 protein. A D gene is named only where the DNA matches it firmly. Not every row has a clone size; where given, it reads once, few, many or a size class.

few	TRBV12-3/TRBV12-4	-	TRBJ1-2	TGTGCCAGCAGTTTCCCGAGCCAGGGAGTGGATGGCTACACCTTC	CASSFPSQGVDGYTF
few	TRBV18	-	TRBJ2-2	TGTGCCAGCTCACCATGGGGAGAGTCAAACACCGGGGAGCTGTTTTTT	CASSPWGESNTGELFF
many	TRBV20-1	-	TRBJ2-7	TGCAGTGCTAGGCGCGTCGTGGCGGGCCACGAGCAGTACTTC	CSARRVVAGHEQYF
-	TRBV4-2	-	TRBJ2-6	TGTGCCAGCAGCCAAGGGGGCCCGGGGGATATTTCTGGGGCCAACGTCCTGACTTTC	CASSQGGPGDISGANVLTF
many	TRBV30	-	TRBJ2-5	TGTGCCTGGAGTCCTCGAGGGGGAGGTCGGGAGACCCAGTACTTC	CAWSPRGGGRETQYF
many	TRBV20-1	TRBD2	TRBJ2-7	TGCAGTGCCCAAGCCGGGCTAGCGGGACTCCCTCAGTACTTC	CSAQAGLAGLPQYF
many	TRBV11-2	TRBD1	TRBJ2-7	TGTGCCAGCAGCTTCGGACAGGCAAGGCGGGAGTACTTC	CASSFGQARREYF
many	TRBV3-1	-	TRBJ1-5	TGTGCCAGCAGCCAAGTGAAGGGAAACCAGCCCCAGCATTTT	CASSQVKGNQPQHF
many	TRBV7-8	-	TRBJ2-7	TGTGCCAGCAGCTTAGGCGGCAGAGCCTACGAGCAGTACTTC	CASSLGGRAYEQYF
many	TRBV20-1	TRBD2	TRBJ2-5	TGCAGTGCTAGAATTAGCGGGGGGTGGGAGACCCAGTACTTC	CSARISGGWETQYF
many	TRBV20-1	TRBD2	TRBJ2-7	TGCAGTGGGCGGGGGGACACCTACGAGCAGTACTTC	CSGRGDTYEQYF
many	TRBV2	-	TRBJ2-7	TGTGCCAGCAGGACAGGCACCTACGAGCAGTACTTC	CASRTGTYEQYF
many	TRBV5-4	TRBD1	TRBJ1-1	TGTGCCAGCAGAGGACAGGGGGACGAAGCTTTCTTT	CASRGQGDEAFF
-	TRBV6-2/TRBV6-3	-	TRBJ1-2	TGTGCCAGCAGACAGGCCGCCTATGGCTACACCTTC	CASRQAAYGYTF